This is a list of T cell receptor beta chains from one sample in a study of regulatory and conventional T cells in RAG deficiency. The protocol was immunoSEQ multiplex PCR, while the TCRdb copy is restricted to in-frame clones and leaves out a portion. This table holds several thousand clones, 89% found once. These same data were also listed under a study on regulatory T cells.

The source material was Tregs sorted from blood. The receptors stem from a human donor in good health. Each CDR3 is given with its conserved first and last residue. Each record gives: clone size, V gene, J gene, D gene, CDR3 protein, CDR3 DNA. A D gene is named only where the DNA matches it firmly. A row's size may be missing; if present it is once, few, many or a size class.

NA,TRBV2,TRBJ1-1,NA,CARDQGRNTEAFF,TGTGCCAGGGACCAGGGAAGGAACACTGAAGCTTTCTTT
NA,TRBV7-6,TRBJ2-5,NA,CASSPGGAGGKETQYF,TGTGCCAGCAGCCCAGGCGGGGCAGGGGGAAAAGAGACCCAGTACTTC
NA,TRBV5-5,TRBJ2-1,NA,CASSLEGPRGFF,TGTGCCAGCAGCTTGGAAGGCCCGAGGGGGTTCTTC
NA,TRBV5-4,TRBJ2-7,NA,CASSLDLSYGEQYF,TGTGCCAGCAGCTTGGACTTATCCTATGGCGAGCAGTACTTC
NA,TRBV11-3,TRBJ2-7,NA,CASSLRGLSYEQYF,TGTGCCAGCAGCTTACGGGGCCTGAGCTACGAGCAGTACTTC
NA,TRBV30,TRBJ2-2,TRBD2,CAWNFGTRITGELFF,TGTGCCTGGAACTTCGGGACTAGGATAACCGGGGAGCTGTTTTTT
once,TRBV14,TRBJ1-2,TRBD1,CASSPGQGRIPRGYTF,TGTGCCAGCAGCCCCGGACAGGGAAGGATTCCACGGGGCTACACCTTC
NA,TRBV30,TRBJ2-7,NA,CAWRGGQTEQYF,TGTGCCTGGAGAGGGGGGCAGACTGAGCAGTACTTC
NA,TRBV5-5,TRBJ2-7,NA,CASREGRRTYEQYF,TGTGCCAGCAGGGAGGGACGGCGAACCTACGAGCAGTACTTC
NA,TRBV18,TRBJ2-5,NA,CASSPSGAGETQYF,TGTGCCAGCTCACCTTCCGGAGCGGGAGAGACCCAGTACTTC
once,TRBV7-9,TRBJ2-7,NA,CASSLPGGRGYEQYF,TGTGCCAGCAGCTTGCCGGGGGGCAGGGGCTACGAGCAGTACTTC
NA,TRBV18,TRBJ2-1,TRBD2,CASSRPGLAGVGEQFF,TGTGCCAGCTCACGCCCGGGACTAGCGGGAGTGGGTGAGCAGTTCTTC
NA,TRBV27,TRBJ1-1,NA,CASILKGGAGRPFF,TGTGCCAGCATCCTCAAGGGAGGGGCAGGAAGGCCTTTCTTT
NA,TRBV5-4,TRBJ1-2,NA,CASNRGGSYGYTF,TGTGCCAGCAACCGCGGGGGGAGCTATGGCTACACCTTC
NA,TRBV5-1,TRBJ2-7,TRBD1,CASSSSPRDRDSYEQYF,TGCGCCAGCAGCTCATCTCCCCGGGACAGGGACTCCTACGAGCAGTACTTC
NA,TRBV10-2,TRBJ1-1,NA,CASSEKGHHEAFF,TGCGCCAGCAGTGAAAAAGGGCACCATGAAGCTTTCTTT
few,TRBV7-3,TRBJ2-2,TRBD2,CASTTLGGTNTGELFF,TGTGCCAGCACCACACTGGGGGGGACGAACACCGGGGAGCTGTTTTTT
NA,TRBV27,TRBJ2-5,NA,CASSLGGNNPQETQYF,TGTGCCAGCAGTTTAGGGGGAAACAACCCCCAAGAGACCCAGTACTTC
NA,TRBV27,TRBJ1-5,NA,CASSLNFNQPQHF,TGTGCCAGCAGTTTAAATTTCAATCAGCCCCAGCATTTT
NA,TRBV28,TRBJ1-1,TRBD1,CASSLQGGTEAFF,TGTGCCAGCAGTTTACAGGGGGGCACTGAAGCTTTCTTT
NA,TRBV9,TRBJ2-3,NA,CASSVVGTGTDTQYF,TGTGCCAGCAGCGTAGTTGGGACTGGAACAGATACGCAGTATTTT
NA,TRBV18,TRBJ2-7,NA,CASSSGLGGGEQYF,TGTGCCAGCTCATCCGGACTGGGGGGCGGAGAGCAGTACTTC
NA,TRBV28,TRBJ1-2,NA,CASTPFRGGYGYTF,TGTGCCAGCACCCCCTTTAGGGGGGGTTATGGCTACACCTTC
NA,TRBV6-5,TRBJ1-1,TRBD1,CASSYGQANTEAFF,TGTGCCAGCAGTTACGGACAGGCGAACACTGAAGCTTTCTTT
NA,TRBV5-6,TRBJ1-2,NA,CASSPAGDGYTF,TGTGCCAGCAGCCCGGCAGGGGACGGCTACACCTTC
NA,TRBV15,TRBJ2-2,TRBD1,CATSSGQGWTGELFF,TGTGCCACCAGTTCGGGACAGGGTTGGACCGGGGAGCTGTTTTTT
NA,TRBV5-1,TRBJ1-3,NA,CASSYSGNTIYF,TGCGCCAGCAGCTACTCTGGAAACACCATATATTTT
NA,TRBV18,TRBJ1-2,TRBD1,CASSPLGDSRQPYGYTF,TGTGCCAGCTCACCACTTGGGGACAGCCGGCAGCCCTATGGCTACACCTTC
NA,TRBV9,TRBJ1-6,NA,CASSVEWGWNSPLHF,TGTGCCAGCAGCGTAGAGTGGGGATGGAATTCACCCCTCCACTTT
NA,TRBV6-5,TRBJ1-4,TRBD1,CASSSGGNEKLFF,TGTGCCAGCAGCTCAGGGGGGAATGAAAAACTGTTTTTT
once,TRBV5-4,TRBJ2-1,TRBD1,CASSGGTGLGVRENEQFF,TGTGCCAGCAGCGGAGGGACAGGGCTGGGTGTACGGGAAAATGAGCAGTTCTTC
NA,TRBV28,TRBJ2-5,NA,CASSLSWRTQLAGTQYF,TGTGCCAGCAGTTTATCCTGGAGGACGCAGCTAGCAGGGACCCAGTACTTC
NA,TRBV5-1,TRBJ2-2,TRBD1,CASSRQGAQATGELFF,TGCGCCAGCAGCAGGCAGGGGGCGCAGGCCACCGGGGAGCTGTTTTTT
NA,TRBV2,TRBJ2-7,TRBD2,CASSEQRGGLYEQYF,TGTGCCAGCAGTGAACAGCGGGGGGGCCTATACGAGCAGTACTTC
NA,TRBV2,TRBJ2-2,NA,CASSPQLTGELFF,TGTGCCAGCAGTCCACAGTTGACCGGGGAGCTGTTTTTT
NA,TRBV5-6,TRBJ2-4,TRBD1,CASSSLRQGAAKNIQYF,TGTGCCAGCAGCTCACTCAGACAGGGGGCAGCCAAAAACATTCAGTACTTC
NA,TRBV5-1,TRBJ1-4,NA,CASSGGRLNEKLFF,TGCGCCAGCAGCGGGGGACGGCTGAATGAAAAACTGTTTTTT
NA,TRBV7-9,TRBJ1-1,NA,CASSGQLNTEAFF,TGTGCCAGCAGCGGGCAGCTGAACACTGAAGCTTTCTTT